The 23 T cell receptor beta chains listed next were all sequenced from one sample in a study of CD8 T cells in Susac syndrome. An amount of RNA that ranged from roughly 0.5 to 1 ug was reverse transcribed with random hexamers. TCRdb itself ran the immunoSEQ multiplex PCR reads through MiXCR, one entry per CDR3 protein. The sample yields around 300,000 distinct CDR3 sequences, roughly nine tenths seen once. The sample comprised CD4+ T cells from PBMCs. Every receptor here comes from a human donor with multiple sclerosis.

The rearrangement uses TRBV10-3 and TRBJ2-7; TRBD1 agrees at 8 bases. With 10 bases clipped from V and 6 bases from J, the junction kept 14 bases outside the gene matches. This CDR3 has 14 residues. CDR1 is ENHRY and CDR2 is SYGVKD in the germline V gene. The CDR3 DNA reads TGTGCCACGGCCCAGGACAGGGAGTTTACCGAGCAGTACTTC. This sequence encodes CATAQDREFTEQYF.

The V and J genes are TRBV4-1 and TRBJ1-4, with no clear D. The CDR3 sequence is 16 residues long. CDR1 and CDR2 (germline): MGHRA, YSYEKL. The V gene lost 3 bases and the J gene lost 2 bases, with 13 bases spanning the gap. The CDR3 here is CASSQRLGSTNEKLFF. Written as DNA, the CDR3 is TGCGCCAGCAGCCAGAGGTTGGGAAGCACTAATGAAAAACTGTTTTTT.

V usage is TRBV7-2 and J usage is TRBJ2-1; either TRBD1 or TRBD2 may fit D (7 bases each). Germline V gene data show CDR1 as SGHTA and CDR2 as FQGNSA. The CDR3 length is 15 residues. The germline V and J ends were trimmed by 1 base and 6 bases, with 13 bases remaining between them. CDR3 sequence: CASSLGGRGGNEQFF. CDR3 bases: TGTGCCAGCAGCTTAGGGGGCAGGGGGGGCAATGAGCAGTTCTTC. The complete variable domain, with remaining parts taken from reference TRBV7-2 and TRBJ2-1, reads GAGVSQSPSNKVTEKGKDVELRCDPISGHTALYWYRQSLGQGLEFLIYFQGNSAPDKSGLPSDRFSAERTGGSVSTLTIQRTQQEDSAVYLCASSLGGRGGNEQFFGPGTRLTVL.

The gene calls are TRBV7-2 and TRBJ1-1; D possibly corresponds to TRBD1 (5 bases). The V gene's germline CDR1 is SGHTA and CDR2 FQGNSA. V lost 5 bases to trimming and J lost 1 base, with 11 bases between them. This CDR3 contains 14 residues. For the CDR3, the DNA is TGTGCCAGCAGCGTCCGGACACAGAACACTGAAGCTTTCTTT. Protein: CASSVRTQNTEAFF.

V is TRBV20-1 and J is TRBJ2-7; TRBD1 matches at 7 bases. CDR1 DFQATT and CDR2 SNEGSKA come from the germline V gene (reference sequence). Trimming cost V 6 bases and J 2 bases; bases outside gene matches: 7. This CDR3 spans 13 amino acids. CDR3 loop: CSARTGSTYEQYF. DNA of the CDR3: TGCAGTGCCCGGACAGGATCGACCTACGAGCAGTACTTC.

The CDR3 region has the DNA TGTGCCAGCAGCTTAGATCTACTAGCGGGCTCGAACAATGAGCAGTTCTTC. Translated, it gives CASSLDLLAGSNNEQFF. The chain joins TRBV11-2 to TRBJ2-1; TRBD2 agrees at 9 bases. V trimming: 0 bases; J trimming: 5 bases; junction bases outside the gene matches: 8. CDR3 size: 17 residues. Germline V gene data show CDR1 as SGHAT and CDR2 as FQNNGV. Filled out from reference TRBV11-2 and TRBJ2-1, the complete variable domain reads EAGVAQSPRYKIIEKRQSVAFWCNPISGHATLYWYQQILGQGPKLLIQFQNNGVVDDSQLPKDRFSAERLKGVDSTLKIQPAKLEDSAVYLCASSLDLLAGSNNEQFFGPGTRLTVL.

The chain couples TRBV23-1 to TRBJ2-7; TRBD1 agrees at 8 bases. TRBV23-1 is assigned to the ORF class and has an uncertain function. With V trimmed by 2 bases and J by 3 bases, 18 bases remained unmatched. The CDR3 extends over 19 amino acids. CDR3 region: CASSQNLGQGRYSLYEQYF. The CDR3 coding sequence is TGCGCCAGCAGTCAAAACCTTGGACAGGGTAGATATAGTCTCTACGAGCAGTACTTC.

With regard to this clonotype: A junction boundary mismatches the germline segment, possibly from a read error. The chain joins TRBV18 to TRBJ2-7; D gene ambiguous. This CDR3 region has 12 residues. The V gene's germline CDR1 is KGHSH and CDR2 LQKENI. Here the CDR3 reads CASSPASYGQYF. DNA of the CDR3: TGTGCCAGCTCACCAGCAAGCTACGGGCAGTACTTC.

The gene calls are TRBV19 and TRBJ1-2; 7 bases map to TRBD1. V shed 3 bases, J shed 2 bases, and the junction held 12 bases outside the gene matches. Looked up from germline, CDR1 is LNHDA and CDR2 is SQIVND (reference sequence). The CDR3 contains 17 residues. Here the CDR3 DNA reads TGTGCCAGTAGTATTGGGTCAACAGGGGACCCGAACTATGGCTACACCTTC. This translates into CASSIGSTGDPNYGYTF.

Written as DNA, the CDR3 is TGTGCCAGCAGTGAAGACCCACTCAGGGGCCCAAAAGAGACCCAGTACTTC. Translating gives CASSEDPLRGPKETQYF. The V call is TRBV25-1, the J call TRBJ2-5; a possible D gene is TRBD1 (6 bases). V lost 2 bases to trimming and J lost 3 bases, with 19 bases between them. CDR1 is MGHDK and CDR2 is SYGVNS in the germline V gene. CDR3 size: 17 residues.

The rearrangement uses TRBV5-4 and TRBJ1-2, with 8 bases identical to TRBD1. CDR3 size: 14 residues. Germline V gives CDR1 SGHNT, CDR2 YYREEE (reference sequence). V lost 3 bases, J lost 6 bases, and 7 bases stayed unmatched. The CDR3 sequence is CASSYDRGTDGYTF. Written as DNA, the CDR3 is TGTGCCAGCAGCTACGACAGGGGCACAGATGGCTACACCTTC.

The V and J genes are TRBV5-8 and TRBJ2-5, with D possibly being TRBD1 (6 bases). The CDR3 has 16 amino acids. The germline V and J ends were trimmed by 4 bases and 1 base, with 17 bases remaining between them. Germline V lookup: CDR1 SGHTS, CDR2 YDEGEE. CDR3 sequence: CASSRGAGVAQETQYF. The DNA of the CDR3 is TGTGCCAGCAGCCGAGGGGCAGGGGTTGCCCAAGAGACCCAGTACTTC.

The V and J genes are TRBV5-4 and TRBJ2-5, with D unclear. The CDR3 covers 13 residues. The V gene's germline CDR1 is SGHNT and CDR2 YYREEE (reference sequence). V lost 1 base, J lost 2 bases, and 6 bases lay in between. CDR3 in amino acids: CASSLRDQETQYF. CDR3 DNA: TGTGCCAGCAGCTTGAGGGATCAAGAGACCCAGTACTTC.

V is TRBV29-1 and J is TRBJ1-1; D is unclear. Trimming stripped 4 bases from V and 4 bases from J, with 10 bases between. The length of the CDR3 is 12 residues. Germline CDR1 reads SQVTM; CDR2 reads ANQGSEA. CDR3: CSVVEYSTEAFF. The CDR3 DNA reads TGCAGCGTTGTTGAGTATTCCACTGAAGCTTTCTTT. Full variable domain (remainder filled in from reference TRBV29-1 and TRBJ1-1): SAVISQKPSRDICQRGTSLTIQCQVDSQVTMMFWYRQQPGQSLTLIATANQGSEATYESGFVIDKFPISRPNLTFSTLTVSNMSPEDSSIYLCSVVEYSTEAFFGQGTRLTVV.

The rearrangement joins TRBV19 to TRBJ2-7; 7 bases match TRBD2. Looked up from germline, CDR1 is LNHDA and CDR2 is SQIVND (reference sequence). Trimming cost V 4 bases and J 0 bases; bases outside gene matches: 6. The CDR3 has 15 residues. Here the CDR3 reads CASSRERDHSYEQYF. The CDR3 nucleotides read TGTGCCAGTAGTAGAGAGCGGGACCACTCCTACGAGCAGTACTTC.

The rearrangement links TRBV7-8 to TRBJ2-1; D unresolved. This CDR3 region has 11 residues. Germline CDR1 reads SGHVS; CDR2 reads FQNEAQ. With 3 bases removed from V and 10 bases from J, the gap between germline ends came to 7 bases. This chain's CDR3 is CASSFSQEQFF. As DNA, the CDR3 is TGTGCCAGCAGCTTTTCTCAGGAGCAGTTCTTC.

J is TRBJ2-2 and V is TRBV10-3; TRBD2 matches at 9 bases. The V gene's germline CDR1 is ENHRY and CDR2 SYGVKD. CDR3 length equals 16 residues. The J segment lost 4 bases and the V segment lost 7 bases, leaving 10 bases of the junction unmatched. The CDR3 loop reads CAINAGGPVFTGELFF. The DNA for the CDR3 is TGTGCCATCAACGCGGGAGGGCCGGTATTCACCGGGGAGCTGTTTTTT.

The chain uses TRBV7-8 and TRBJ2-3; 10 bases are a match to TRBD2. This CDR3 contains 16 residues. Losses at the gene ends were 3 bases for V and 2 bases for J; bases not matched to a gene: 5. Germline V gene lookup returns CDR1 SGHVS and CDR2 FQNEAQ. CDR3 sequence reads: CASSFGSGRATDTQYF. DNA for the CDR3: TGTGCCAGCAGCTTCGGGAGCGGGAGGGCCACAGATACGCAGTATTTT. The whole variable domain, filled in from reference TRBV7-8 and TRBJ2-3, reads GAGVSQSPRYKVAKRGQDVALRCDPISGHVSLFWYQQALGQGPEFLTYFQNEAQLDKSGLPSDRFFAERPEGSVSTLKIQRTQQEDSAVYLCASSFGSGRATDTQYFGPGTRLTVL.

The chain uses TRBV19 and TRBJ1-1; D remains unclear. Germline V gene lookup returns CDR1 LNHDA and CDR2 SQIVND (reference sequence). The CDR3 is 14 amino acids. With 3 bases removed from V and 0 bases from J, the gap between germline ends came to 8 bases. The CDR3 DNA reads as TGTGCCAGTAGTATTAGTAGAGTGAACACTGAAGCTTTCTTT. Amino acids: CASSISRVNTEAFF.

The V and J genes are TRBV20-1 and TRBJ2-1; no reliable D call. The CDR3 consists of 12 residues. The V and J ends lost 3 bases and 0 bases respectively, with 3 bases between them. Germline V gene lookup returns CDR1 DFQATT and CDR2 SNEGSKA (reference sequence). The CDR3 protein is CSASGSYNEQFF. The DNA for the CDR3 is TGCAGTGCTAGTGGCTCCTACAATGAGCAGTTCTTC.

The chain joins TRBV18 to TRBJ1-1; D gene ambiguous. The CDR3 loop spans 11 amino acids. Trimming pared 2 bases from V and 6 bases from J, leaving 4 bases between. CDR1 and CDR2 from the germline V gene are KGHSH and LQKENI. The CDR3 nucleotides are TGTGCCAGCTCACCAGGGTCTGAAGCTTTCTTT. Translating gives CASSPGSEAFF.

CDR3: CASSVASSSNEQFF. In DNA form, the CDR3 reads TGTGCCAGCAGCGTAGCGTCTAGCAGCAATGAGCAGTTCTTC. The V and J genes are TRBV9 and TRBJ2-1, with D perhaps TRBD2 (5 bases). Trimming stripped 0 bases from V and 6 bases from J, with 10 bases between. The CDR3 loop spans 14 amino acids. Germline CDR1 reads SGDLS; CDR2 reads YYNGEE.

This clonotype was seen once. The chain couples TRBV5-6 to TRBJ2-5, with 12 positions matching TRBD2. The CDR3 is made up of 17 amino acids. CDR1 SGHDT and CDR2 YYEEEE come from the germline V gene. The junction had 11 bases not matched to a gene; V was cut back by 6 bases and J by 2 bases. The DNA of the CDR3 is TGTGCCAGCACCCCAACGTCGACTAGCGGGGGACAAGAGACCCAGTACTTC. Translation gives CASTPTSTSGGQETQYF. Drawing the rest from reference TRBV5-6 and TRBJ2-5, the complete variable domain is DAGVTQSPTHLIKTRGQQVTLRCSPKSGHDTVSWYQQALGQGPQFIFQYYEEEERQRGNFPDRFSGHQFPNYSSELNVNALLLGDSALYLCASTPTSTSGGQETQYFGPGTRLLVL.